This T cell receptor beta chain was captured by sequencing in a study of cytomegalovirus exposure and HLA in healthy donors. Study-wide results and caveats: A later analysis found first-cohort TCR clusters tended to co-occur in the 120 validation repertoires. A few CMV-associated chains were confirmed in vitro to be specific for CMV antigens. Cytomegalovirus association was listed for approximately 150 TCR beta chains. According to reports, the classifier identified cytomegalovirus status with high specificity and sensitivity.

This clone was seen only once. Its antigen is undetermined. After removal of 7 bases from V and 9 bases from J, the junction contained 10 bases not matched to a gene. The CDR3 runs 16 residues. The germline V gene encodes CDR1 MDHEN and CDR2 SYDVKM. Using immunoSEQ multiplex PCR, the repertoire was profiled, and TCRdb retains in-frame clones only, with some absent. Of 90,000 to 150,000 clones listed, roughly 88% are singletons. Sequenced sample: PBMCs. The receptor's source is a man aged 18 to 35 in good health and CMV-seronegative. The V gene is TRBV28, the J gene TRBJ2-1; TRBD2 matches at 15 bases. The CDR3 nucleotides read TGTGCCAGCACCGACGGACTAGCGGGGGGGCCGAGTGAGCAGTTCTTC. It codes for CASTDGLAGGPSEQFF. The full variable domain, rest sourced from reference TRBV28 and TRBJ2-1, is DVKVTQSSRYLVKRTGEKVFLECVQDMDHENMFWYRQDPGLGLRLIYFSYDVKMKEKGDIPEGYSVSREKKERFSLILESASTNQTSMYLCASTDGLAGGPSEQFFGPGTRLTVL.